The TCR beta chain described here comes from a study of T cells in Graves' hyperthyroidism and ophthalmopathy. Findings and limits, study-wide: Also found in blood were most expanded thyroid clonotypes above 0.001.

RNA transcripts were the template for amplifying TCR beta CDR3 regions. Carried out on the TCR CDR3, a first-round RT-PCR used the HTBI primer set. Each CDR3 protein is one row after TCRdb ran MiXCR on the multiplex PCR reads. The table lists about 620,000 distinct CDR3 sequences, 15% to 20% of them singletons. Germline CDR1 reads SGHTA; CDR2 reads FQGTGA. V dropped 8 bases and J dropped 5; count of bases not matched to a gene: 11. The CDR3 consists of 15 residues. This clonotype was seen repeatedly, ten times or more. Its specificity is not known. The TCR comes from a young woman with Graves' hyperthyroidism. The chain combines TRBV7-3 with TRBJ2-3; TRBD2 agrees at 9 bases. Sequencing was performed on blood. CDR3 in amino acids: CASGPAGGEGDTQYF. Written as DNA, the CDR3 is TGTGCCAGCGGACCCGCGGGAGGGGAGGGAGATACGCAGTATTTT.